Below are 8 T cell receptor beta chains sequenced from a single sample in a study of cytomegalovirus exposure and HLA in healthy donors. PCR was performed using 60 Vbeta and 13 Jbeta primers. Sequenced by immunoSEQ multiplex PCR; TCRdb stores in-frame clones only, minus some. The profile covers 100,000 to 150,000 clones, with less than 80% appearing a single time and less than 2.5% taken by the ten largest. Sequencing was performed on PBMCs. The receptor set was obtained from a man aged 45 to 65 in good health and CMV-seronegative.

The CDR3 DNA is TGTGCCAGCAGCTTAAGCGGGGCCAACTACGAGCAGTACTTC. Its translation: CASSLSGANYEQYF. The V call is TRBV7-2, the J call TRBJ2-7, with 7 nucleotides matching TRBD2. CDR1 SGHTA and CDR2 FQGNSA come from the germline V gene. V was pared by 2 bases and J by 3 bases, with 4 bases of the junction left unmatched. The CDR3 loop spans 14 amino acids.

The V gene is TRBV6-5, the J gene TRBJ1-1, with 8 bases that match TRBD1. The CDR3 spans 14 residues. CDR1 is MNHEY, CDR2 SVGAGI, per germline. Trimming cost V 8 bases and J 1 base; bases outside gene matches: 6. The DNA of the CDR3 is TGTGCCAGCTTCGGGGACAGGCCGAACACTGAAGCTTTCTTT. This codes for CASFGDRPNTEAFF.

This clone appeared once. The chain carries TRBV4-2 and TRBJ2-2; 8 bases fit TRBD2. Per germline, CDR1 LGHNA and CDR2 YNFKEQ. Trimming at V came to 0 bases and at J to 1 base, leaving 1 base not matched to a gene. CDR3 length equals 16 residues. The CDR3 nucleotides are TGTGCCAGCAGCCAAGATCGGGGGGGGAACACCGGGGAGCTGTTTTTT. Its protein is CASSQDRGGNTGELFF.

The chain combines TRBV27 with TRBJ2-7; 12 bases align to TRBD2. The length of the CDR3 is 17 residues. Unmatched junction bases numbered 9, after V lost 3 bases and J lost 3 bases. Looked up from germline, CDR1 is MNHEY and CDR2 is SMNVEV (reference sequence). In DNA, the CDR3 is TGTGCCAGCAGTTTTGATTCACGACTAGCGGGGGTCTACGAGCAGTACTTC. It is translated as CASSFDSRLAGVYEQYF.

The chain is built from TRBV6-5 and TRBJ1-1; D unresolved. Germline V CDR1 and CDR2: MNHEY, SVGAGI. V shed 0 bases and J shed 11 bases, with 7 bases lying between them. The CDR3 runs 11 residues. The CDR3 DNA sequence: TGTGCCAGCAGTTACTCGGGCCCGGCTTTCTTT. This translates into CASSYSGPAFF.

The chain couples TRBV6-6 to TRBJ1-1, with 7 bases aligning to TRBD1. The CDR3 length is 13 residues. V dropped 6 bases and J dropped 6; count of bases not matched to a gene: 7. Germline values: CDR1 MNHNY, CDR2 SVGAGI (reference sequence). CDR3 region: CASSTSQGAEAFF. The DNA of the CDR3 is TGTGCCAGCAGCACATCCCAGGGGGCTGAAGCTTTCTTT.

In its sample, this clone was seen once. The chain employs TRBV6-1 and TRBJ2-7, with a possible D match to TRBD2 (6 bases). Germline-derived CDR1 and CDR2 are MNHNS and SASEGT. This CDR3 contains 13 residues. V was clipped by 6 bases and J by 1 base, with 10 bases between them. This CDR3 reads CASRWSGSYEQYV. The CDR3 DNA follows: TGTGCCAGCAGATGGAGCGGGTCCTACGAGCAGTACGTC.

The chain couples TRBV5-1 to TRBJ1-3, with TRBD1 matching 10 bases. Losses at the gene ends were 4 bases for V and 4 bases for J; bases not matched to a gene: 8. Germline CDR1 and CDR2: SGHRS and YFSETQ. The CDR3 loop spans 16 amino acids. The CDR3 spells CASSTWDRGSGNTIYF. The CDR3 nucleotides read TGCGCCAGCAGCACTTGGGACAGGGGTTCAGGAAACACCATATATTTT.